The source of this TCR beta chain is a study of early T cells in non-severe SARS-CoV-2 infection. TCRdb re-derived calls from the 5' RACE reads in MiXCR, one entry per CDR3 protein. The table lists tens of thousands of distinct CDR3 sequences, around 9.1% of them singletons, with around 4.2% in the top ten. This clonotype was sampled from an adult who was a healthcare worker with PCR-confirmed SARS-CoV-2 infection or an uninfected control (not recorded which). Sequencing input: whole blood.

This CDR3 reads CSVGTPEGYYGYTF. CDR3 sequence (DNA): TGCAGCGTGGGGACCCCTGAAGGATACTATGGCTACACCTTC. The chain employs TRBV29-1 and TRBJ1-2; possibly TRBD1 for D (5 bases). The germline V gene encodes CDR1 SQVTM and CDR2 ANQGSEA. Trimming left V 6 bases short and J 3 bases short, with 17 bases between. CDR3 length equals 14 residues. The entire variable domain, with the rest obtained from reference TRBV29-1 and TRBJ1-2, is as follows: SAVISQKPSRDICQRGTSLTIQCQVDSQVTMMFWYRQQPGQSLTLIATANQGSEATYESGFVIDKFPISRPNLTFSTLTVSNMSPEDSSIYLCSVGTPEGYYGYTFGSGTRLTVV.